This T cell receptor beta chain was recovered during a study of TIL therapy for anti-PD-1-resistant metastatic lung cancer. The libraries were made with immunoSEQ v3. Here immunoSEQ multiplex PCR was the method, and the copy in TCRdb shows in-frame clones only, minus some. The data contain approximately 57,000 clones, 75% to 90% of them singletons. Regarding time point: pre-treatment sample, taken before nivolumab and TIL therapy. The starting material was blood, obtained at baseline. This sequence originates from a person between 30 and 80 years old with non-small cell lung cancer.

CDR3 protein: CASSRDGGNQPQHF. The CDR3 DNA follows: TGTGCCAGCAGTAGGGACGGGGGGAATCAGCCCCAGCATTTT. The genes are TRBV6-2 or TRBV6-3 and TRBJ1-5, with a possible D match to TRBD1 (5 bases). The CDR3 totals 14 residues. CDR1 MNHEY and CDR2 SVGEGT come from the germline V gene. V lost 5 bases, J lost 4 bases, and 12 bases lay in between.